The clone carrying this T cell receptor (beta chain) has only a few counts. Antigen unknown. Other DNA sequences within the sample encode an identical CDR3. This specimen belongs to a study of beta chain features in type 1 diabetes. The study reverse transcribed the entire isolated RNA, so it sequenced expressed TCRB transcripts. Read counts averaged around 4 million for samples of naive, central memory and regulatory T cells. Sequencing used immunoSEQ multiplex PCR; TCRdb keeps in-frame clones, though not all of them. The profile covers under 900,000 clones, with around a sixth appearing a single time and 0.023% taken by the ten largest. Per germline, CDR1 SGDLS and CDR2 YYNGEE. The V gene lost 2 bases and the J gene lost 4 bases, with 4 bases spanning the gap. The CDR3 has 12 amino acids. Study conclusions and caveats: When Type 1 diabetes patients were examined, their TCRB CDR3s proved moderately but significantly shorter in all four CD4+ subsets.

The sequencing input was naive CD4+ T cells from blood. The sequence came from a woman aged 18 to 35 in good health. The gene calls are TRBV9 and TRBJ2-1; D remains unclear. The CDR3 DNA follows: TGTGCCAGCAGCGTTGAATACAATGAGCAGTTCTTC. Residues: CASSVEYNEQFF.